The 17 T cell receptor beta chains below all came from one sample that was sequenced in a study of T cell responses to AZD1222 COVID-19 vaccine. TCRdb keeps only in-frame clones here, not all; method: immunoSEQ multiplex PCR. The sample consists of some 130,000 clones, around 93% of them appearing once. Here the sequenced sample was peripheral blood, taken on day 0 of AZD1222 vaccination. These receptors originate from an adult in good health.

The chain is built from TRBV13 and TRBJ1-2; D unresolved. CDR1 and CDR2 from the germline V gene are PRHDT and FYEKMQ (reference sequence). The CDR3 covers 13 residues. Trimming left V 0 bases short and J 8 bases short, with 10 bases between. CDR3 DNA sequence: TGTGCCAGCAGCTTAGGAGGACCCCCCGGCTACACCTTC. This translates into CASSLGGPPGYTF. Variable domain in full (rest from reference TRBV13 and TRBJ1-2): AAGVIQSPRHLIKEKRETATLKCYPIPRHDTVYWYQQGPGQDPQFLISFYEKMQSDKGSIPDRFSAQQFSDYHSELNMSSLELGDSALYFCASSLGGPPGYTFGSGTRLTVV.

The rearrangement links TRBV2 to TRBJ2-3, with 9 bases matching TRBD2. The length of the CDR3 is 16 residues. V dropped 3 bases and J dropped 5; count of bases not matched to a gene: 9. Per germline, CDR1 SNHLY and CDR2 FYNNEI. CDR3 residues: CASSDAVAGAGDTQYF. Written as DNA, the CDR3 is TGTGCCAGCAGTGACGCTGTAGCGGGGGCCGGAGATACGCAGTATTTT. Full variable domain (outside the CDR3, taken from reference TRBV2 and TRBJ2-3): EPEVTQTPSHQVTQMGQEVILRCVPISNHLYFYWYRQILGQKVEFLVSFYNNEISEKSEIFDDQFSVERPDGSNFTLKIRSTKLEDSAMYFCASSDAVAGAGDTQYFGPGTRLTVL.

The V and J genes are TRBV27 and TRBJ1-2, with D possibly matching TRBD1 (6 bases). Trimming stripped 5 bases from V and 5 bases from J, with 15 bases between. This CDR3 comprises 14 residues. The germline CDR1 and CDR2 sequences are MNHEY and SMNVEV (reference sequence). CDR3 sequence (DNA): TGTGCCAGCAGTCCCAACGGACAGACGTATGGCTACACCTTC. It encodes CASSPNGQTYGYTF.

V is TRBV6-1 and J is TRBJ1-4; 11 nucleotides agree with TRBD1. With 3 bases clipped from V and 14 bases from J, the junction kept 11 bases outside the gene matches. Germline V lookup: CDR1 MNHNS, CDR2 SASEGT. The CDR3 has 15 residues. CDR3 nucleotide sequence: TGTGCCAGCAGTGACCTCGGGACAGGGGGAGGTCGCCTGTTTTTT. Amino acids: CASSDLGTGGGRLFF.

This clone was counted once. The chain is built from TRBV6-5 and TRBJ1-6; 8 nucleotides line up with TRBD1. Unmatched junction bases numbered 11, after V lost 6 bases and J lost 10 bases. The germline V gene encodes CDR1 MNHEY and CDR2 SVGAGI. This CDR3 contains 15 residues. The CDR3 sequence is CASSGLTGARSPLHF. The DNA of the CDR3 is TGTGCCAGCAGCGGATTGACAGGGGCAAGGTCACCCCTCCACTTT.

The J gene is TRBJ1-1, the V gene TRBV19; possibly TRBD1 for D (6 bases). The ends were cut back, 4 bases at V and 2 bases at J, with 14 bases in the middle. The CDR3 has 15 amino acids. Germline-derived CDR1 and CDR2 are LNHDA and SQIVND (reference sequence). As DNA, the CDR3 is TGTGCCAGTAGTAGGTGGACAGAAGCAAACACTGAAGCTTTCTTT. Translated, it gives CASSRWTEANTEAFF. The whole variable domain, filled in from reference TRBV19 and TRBJ1-1, reads DGGITQSPKYLFRKEGQNVTLSCEQNLNHDAMYWYRQDPGQGLRLIYYSQIVNDFQKGDIAEGYSVSREKKESFPLTVTSAQKNPTAFYLCASSRWTEANTEAFFGQGTRLTVV.

The rearrangement joins TRBV9 to TRBJ2-1; weak D call: TRBD2 (7 bases). Deletions cut 0 bases from V and 7 bases from J, with 11 bases between. Germline values: CDR1 SGDLS, CDR2 YYNGEE. There are 14 residues in the CDR3. The CDR3 is CASSVAGGWNEQFF. Here the CDR3 DNA reads TGTGCCAGCAGCGTAGCGGGGGGCTGGAATGAGCAGTTCTTC.

This clone was counted a single time. The rearrangement uses TRBV7-9 and TRBJ1-6, with D uncertain. The germline V gene encodes CDR1 SEHNR and CDR2 FQNEAQ (reference sequence). Between the trimmed V and J ends, which lost 5 bases and 4 bases, there was a span of 9 bases. The CDR3 contains 14 residues. CDR3 in DNA: TGTGCCAGCAGCGAAGGGATTTATAATTCACCCCTCCACTTT. Protein: CASSEGIYNSPLHF.

This chain uses TRBV19 with TRBJ1-6, with D perhaps matching TRBD1 (6 bases). The length of the CDR3 is 17 residues. Trimming took 5 bases from V and 5 from J, leaving 19 bases between them. Germline V gene lookup returns CDR1 LNHDA and CDR2 SQIVND (reference sequence). CDR3 DNA: TGTGCCAGTAGTTCGAGACCCAACAGGGTCGATAATTCACCCCTCCACTTT. Amino acid sequence: CASSSRPNRVDNSPLHF.

This clone was detected once. CDR3 in DNA: TGCAGCGTCCATAGCGGGGAGGAGTTCTTC. Protein product: CSVHSGEEFF. V and J are TRBV29-1 and TRBJ2-1; 8 bases align to TRBD2. With 6 bases clipped from V and 14 bases from J, the junction kept 6 bases outside the gene matches. Looked up from germline, CDR1 is SQVTM and CDR2 is ANQGSEA. This CDR3 region has 10 residues.

CDR3 coding DNA: TGTGCCGCCGCTCCCGGGGATAGCTCTGGAAACACCATATATTTT. This gives the protein CAAAPGDSSGNTIYF. The chain couples TRBV19 to TRBJ1-3, with D unclear. The CDR3 sequence is 15 residues long. CDR1 and CDR2 (germline): LNHDA, SQIVND (reference sequence). V was cut by 11 bases and J by 0 bases, with 17 bases left in between. Looking up the rest from reference TRBV19 and TRBJ1-3 gives the full variable domain: DGGITQSPKYLFRKEGQNVTLSCEQNLNHDAMYWYRQDPGQGLRLIYYSQIVNDFQKGDIAEGYSVSREKKESFPLTVTSAQKNPTAFYLCAAAPGDSSGNTIYFGEGSWLTVV.

The chain employs TRBV5-1 and TRBJ2-7; a possible D gene is TRBD1 (6 bases). V gave up 0 bases and J gave up 4 bases, with 11 bases separating them. This CDR3 contains 14 residues. Germline assignment: CDR1 SGHRS and CDR2 YFSETQ. In DNA, the CDR3 is TGCGCCAGCAGCTTGGGTGGGGGCCGATACGAGCAGTACTTC. Protein sequence: CASSLGGGRYEQYF.

The chain joins TRBV19 to TRBJ1-2; no definite D call. V was trimmed by 1 base and J by 7 bases, leaving 13 bases between them. The CDR3 is 14 residues long. CDR1 is LNHDA and CDR2 is SQIVND in the germline V gene (reference sequence). The CDR3 bases are TGTGCCAGTAGTATAGGATCCCCCCCCCGTGGCTACACCTTC. Translation gives CASSIGSPPRGYTF. Combining the CDR3 with reference TRBV19 and TRBJ1-2 gives the whole variable domain DGGITQSPKYLFRKEGQNVTLSCEQNLNHDAMYWYRQDPGQGLRLIYYSQIVNDFQKGDIAEGYSVSREKKESFPLTVTSAQKNPTAFYLCASSIGSPPRGYTFGSGTRLTVV.

With respect to this clone: Other DNA sequences in the same sample also yield this CDR3. This sequence joins TRBV6-2 or TRBV6-3 and TRBJ1-1; D unclear. This CDR3 has 13 residues. CDR1 MNHEY and CDR2 SVGEGT come from the germline V gene. Trimming cost V 2 bases and J 1 base, with 5 bases left between them. The CDR3 DNA reads as TGTGCCAGCAGTTACGGATCGAACACTGAAGCTTTCTTT. Amino acid sequence: CASSYGSNTEAFF.

V usage is TRBV27 and J usage is TRBJ1-5, with D possibly matching TRBD1 (5 bases). Germline-derived CDR1 and CDR2 are MNHEY and SMNVEV (reference sequence). CDR3 length: 14 residues. V dropped 5 bases and J dropped 2 bases, with 10 bases sitting between them. CDR3 sequence reads: CASSLLGGNQPQHF. As DNA, the CDR3 is TGTGCCAGCAGTCTCCTAGGGGGCAATCAGCCCCAGCATTTT.

The table lists this clone with a count of one. This chain links TRBV3-1 (or the pseudogene TRBV3-2) with TRBJ2-7; D ambiguous. Trimming took off 4 bases at V and 2 bases at J, with 12 bases between the two ends. Per germline, CDR1 LGHDT and CDR2 YNNKEL (reference sequence). The CDR3 is 14 amino acids. This CDR3 is CASSRWGRPYEQYF. The CDR3 DNA reads TGTGCCAGCAGCCGCTGGGGAAGACCCTACGAGCAGTACTTC.

The V call is TRBV9, the J call TRBJ2-7; 8 bases map to TRBD2. The CDR3 sequence is 15 residues long. CDR1 and CDR2 from the germline V gene are SGDLS and YYNGEE. The trim removed 2 bases at V and 5 bases at J, leaving 9 bases unmatched. CDR3 coding DNA: TGTGCCAGCAGCGTCCGCGGGGGGCTCAGAAACGAGCAGTACTTC. It yields the protein CASSVRGGLRNEQYF.